This TCR beta chain was captured by sequencing in a study of regulatory T cells in long-lasting Graves disease. Across the study: Persistent Graves' disease denoted over 5 years of antithyroid drugs plus positive TSH receptor antibodies.

CDR3 regions were amplified by Arm-PCR using iRepertoire HTBI primers to build TCR beta libraries. TCRdb reprocessed the multiplex PCR reads with MiXCR, giving one entry per CDR3 protein. The table records roughly 450,000 distinct CDR3 sequences, about 22% of them present only once. Time point given: persistent/refractory GD, antithyroid drugs over 5 years with positive TRAb. Preparation of the TCR library used RNA extracted from PBMCs. Germline assignment: CDR1 DFQATT and CDR2 SNEGSKA (reference sequence). V lost 6 bases, J lost 0 bases, and 14 bases lay in between. This CDR3 contains 14 residues. The clonotype was recovered from a female donor with Graves disease. The source material was peripheral blood mononuclear cells (PBMCs), sampled when the disease was refractory, from a patient treated with antithyroid drugs. The chain has TRBV20-1 and TRBJ1-1; D remains ambiguous. CDR3: CSAPPLSMNTEAFF. The CDR3 DNA reads as TGCAGTGCACCTCCTCTTAGTATGAACACTGAAGCTTTCTTT.